This T cell receptor (beta chain) derives from a study of long-term antiretroviral therapy in people with HIV. Study conclusions and caveats: Blood dating 2004 to 2017 may reflect older ART regimens. Although diversity increased after ART, it remained lower than in transplant donor controls. Neither ART adherence, viral resistance nor therapy changes were documented.

With respect to this clone: Its antigen remains unknown.

CDR1 and CDR2 (germline): LNHDA, SQIVND (reference sequence). The length of the CDR3 is 17 residues. The V end was cut by 3 bases, the J end by 2 bases, with 14 bases between. All participants with HIV were treated in the United States. At survey level, the immunoSEQ assay was run in its v3.0 version. Method: immunoSEQ multiplex PCR; TCRdb's copy keeps in-frame clones and lacks some. This sample has 25,000 to 35,000 clones, with roughly four fifths found just once. The sequences come from unsorted PBMCs, collected 2.9 years after starting antiretroviral therapy. The sequence was collected from a man in his fifties with HIV. V gene TRBV19 combines with J gene TRBJ2-6; the D is unclear. The CDR3 DNA reads as TGTGCCAGTAGTATTAATGGTTTCTCGGCTGGGGCCAACGTCCTGACTTTC. Its protein is CASSINGFSAGANVLTF.